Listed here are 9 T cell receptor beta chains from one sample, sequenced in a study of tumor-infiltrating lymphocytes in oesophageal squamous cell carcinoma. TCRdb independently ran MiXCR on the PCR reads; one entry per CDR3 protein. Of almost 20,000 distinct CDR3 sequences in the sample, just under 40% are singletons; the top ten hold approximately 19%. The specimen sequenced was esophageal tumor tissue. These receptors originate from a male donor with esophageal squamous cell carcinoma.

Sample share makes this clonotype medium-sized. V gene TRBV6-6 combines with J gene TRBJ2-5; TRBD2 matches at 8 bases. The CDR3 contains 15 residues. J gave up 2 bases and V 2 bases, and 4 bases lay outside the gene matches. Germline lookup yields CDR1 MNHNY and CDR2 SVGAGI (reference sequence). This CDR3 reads CASSYIAGGQETQYF. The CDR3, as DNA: TGTGCCAGCAGTTACATTGCGGGGGGACAAGAGACCCAGTACTTC.

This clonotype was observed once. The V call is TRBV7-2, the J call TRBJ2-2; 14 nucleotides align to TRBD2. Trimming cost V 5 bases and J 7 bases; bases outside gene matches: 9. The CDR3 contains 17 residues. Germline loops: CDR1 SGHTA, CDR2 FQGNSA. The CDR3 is CASSERTSGRLHGELFF. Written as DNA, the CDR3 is TGTGCCAGCAGCGAGAGGACTAGCGGGAGGTTACACGGGGAGCTGTTTTTT. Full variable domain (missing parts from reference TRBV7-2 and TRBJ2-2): GAGVSQSPSNKVTEKGKDVELRCDPISGHTALYWYRQSLGQGLEFLIYFQGNSAPDKSGLPSDRFSAERTGGSVSTLTIQRTQQEDSAVYLCASSERTSGRLHGELFFGEGSRLTVL.

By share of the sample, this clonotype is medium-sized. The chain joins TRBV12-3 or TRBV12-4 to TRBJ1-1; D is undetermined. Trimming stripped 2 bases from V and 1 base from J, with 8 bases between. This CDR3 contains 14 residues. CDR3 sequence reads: CASSLRSRNTEAFF. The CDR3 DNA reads TGTGCCAGCAGTTTACGGTCTAGGAACACTGAAGCTTTCTTT.

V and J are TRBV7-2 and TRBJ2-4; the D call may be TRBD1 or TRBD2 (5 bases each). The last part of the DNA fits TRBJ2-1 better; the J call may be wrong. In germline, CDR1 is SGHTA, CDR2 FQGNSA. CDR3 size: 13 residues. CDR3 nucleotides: TGTGCCAGCAGCTTGAGCCAGGGAGCGGAGCAGTTCTTC. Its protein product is CASSLSQGAEQFF.

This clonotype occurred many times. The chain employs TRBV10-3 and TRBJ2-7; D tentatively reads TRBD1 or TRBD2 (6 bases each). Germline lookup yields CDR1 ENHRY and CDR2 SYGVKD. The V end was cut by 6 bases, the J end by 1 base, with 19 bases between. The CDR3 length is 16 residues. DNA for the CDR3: TGTGCCATCAGCGGGGGCGTCAGGGAAGGGTCCTACGAGCAGTACTTC. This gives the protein CAISGGVREGSYEQYF.

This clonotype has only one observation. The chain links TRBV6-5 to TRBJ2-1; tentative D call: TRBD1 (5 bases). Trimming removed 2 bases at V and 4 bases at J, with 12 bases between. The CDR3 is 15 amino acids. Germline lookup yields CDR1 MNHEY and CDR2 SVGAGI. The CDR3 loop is CASSYRGARYNEQFF. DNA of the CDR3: TGTGCCAGCAGTTACAGGGGTGCGAGGTACAATGAGCAGTTCTTC.

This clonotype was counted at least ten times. CDR3 nucleotides: TGTGCCAGCAGTTACTCGAACCTAGCCAGCTACACCGGGGAGCTGTTTTTT. Translation: CASSYSNLASYTGELFF. The chain uses TRBV6-6 and TRBJ2-2; tentative D call: TRBD2 (5 bases). This CDR3 is 17 amino acids long. V gave up 0 bases and J gave up 3 bases, with 14 bases separating them. Germline V gene lookup returns CDR1 MNHNY and CDR2 SVGAGI (reference sequence).

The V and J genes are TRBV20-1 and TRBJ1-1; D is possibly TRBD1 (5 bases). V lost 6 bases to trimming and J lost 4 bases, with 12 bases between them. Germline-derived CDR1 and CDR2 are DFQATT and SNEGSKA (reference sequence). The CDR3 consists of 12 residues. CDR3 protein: CSAVPGFTEAFF. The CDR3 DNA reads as TGCAGTGCCGTCCCAGGGTTCACTGAAGCTTTCTTT.

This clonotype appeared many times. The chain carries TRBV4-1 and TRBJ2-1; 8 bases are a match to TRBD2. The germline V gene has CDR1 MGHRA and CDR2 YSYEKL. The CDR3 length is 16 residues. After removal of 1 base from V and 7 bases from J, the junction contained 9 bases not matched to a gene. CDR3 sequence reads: CASSQVDSGIVNEQFF. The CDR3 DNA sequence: TGCGCCAGCAGCCAAGTCGATAGCGGGATAGTTAATGAGCAGTTCTTC.